The subject of this entry is one T cell receptor beta chain. This entry comes from a study of blood T cell repertoires in COVID-19. TCRdb keeps only in-frame clones here, not all; method: immunoSEQ multiplex PCR. This table holds about 140,000 clones, more than 80% found once. This CDR3 has 14 residues. Trimming stripped 4 bases from V and 1 base from J, with 9 bases between. Germline V CDR1 and CDR2: ENHRY, SYGVKD. Sequences were obtained from peripheral blood. The sequence was collected from a woman of 80 years or more with acute or convalescent COVID-19. The chain links TRBV10-3 to TRBJ2-3, with D possibly being TRBD1 (6 bases). CDR3 residues: CAISAGVGTDTQYF. DNA for the CDR3: TGTGCCATCAGTGCAGGGGTCGGCACAGATACGCAGTATTTT.